This passage covers 27 T cell receptor beta chains from one sample sequenced in a study of shared clonotypes between healthy human individuals. Profiled with immunoSEQ multiplex PCR; TCRdb holds only in-frame clones, not every one. The repertoire holds some 2 million clones, with roughly 95% as singletons. Input material: naive CD4+ T cells sorted from blood. Regarding subset: CD45RA+ positively selected. Source of these receptors: a man younger than 35 in good health.

The CDR3 coding sequence is TGTGCCAGCAGCTCGGACAGCAGATACGAGCAGTACTTC. Protein sequence: CASSSDSRYEQYF. The V call is TRBV7-9, the J call TRBJ2-7, with a possible D match to TRBD1 (6 bases). V lost 4 bases and J 4 bases, leaving 11 bases between the germline ends. The CDR3 has 13 residues. CDR1 is SEHNR, CDR2 FQNEAQ, per germline (reference sequence).

DNA for the CDR3: TGTGCCAGCAGCTTAGGCCCGGGGGCGCAGTATTTT. Translation: CASSLGPGAQYF. V and J are TRBV11-2 and TRBJ2-3; tentatively, D is TRBD2 (6 bases). CDR3 length equals 12 residues. The ends were cut back, 1 base at V and 10 bases at J, with 9 bases in the middle. Germline assignment: CDR1 SGHAT and CDR2 FQNNGV.

The V and J genes are TRBV30 and TRBJ1-5; TRBD1 agrees at 7 bases. V lost 2 bases and J lost 0; bases outside the gene matches: 16. Germline V gene lookup returns CDR1 GTSNPN and CDR2 SVGIG (reference sequence). This CDR3 is built from 19 residues. The CDR3 DNA sequence: TGTGCCTGGAGTAGCGACGGGGGACAGTTGAGTGTTAGCAATCAGCCCCAGCATTTT. It encodes CAWSSDGGQLSVSNQPQHF.

Note on this clone: This sample also contains other DNA sequences that code for the same CDR3. V is TRBV7-9 and J is TRBJ1-5; the D gene is possibly TRBD1 (6 bases). The CDR3 contains 14 residues. V shed 5 bases and J shed 0 bases, with 8 bases lying between them. Germline CDR1 is SEHNR and CDR2 is FQNEAQ (reference sequence). The CDR3 protein is CASSHRDSNQPQHF. CDR3 coding DNA: TGTGCCAGCAGCCACAGGGATAGCAATCAGCCCCAGCATTTT.

The genes are TRBV27 and TRBJ2-7; D is undetermined. V was pared by 2 bases and J by 1 base, with 9 bases between. The CDR3 loop spans 14 amino acids. Germline CDR1 reads MNHEY; CDR2 reads SMNVEV (reference sequence). The CDR3 sequence is CASSLTVPSYEQYF. The CDR3 nucleotides read TGTGCCAGCAGTTTAACTGTTCCTTCCTACGAGCAGTACTTC.

The gene calls are TRBV5-1 and TRBJ1-1; D is perhaps TRBD1 (5 bases). Germline CDR1 is SGHRS and CDR2 is YFSETQ. This CDR3 has 13 residues. Trimming took 4 bases from V and 1 from J, leaving 8 bases between them. CDR3 amino acids: CASSRQPNTEAFF. DNA of the CDR3: TGCGCCAGCAGCAGACAGCCGAACACTGAAGCTTTCTTT.

The V and J genes are TRBV4-3 and TRBJ2-1, with 13 positions matching TRBD2. J lost 1 base, V lost 11 bases, and 8 bases had no gene match. This CDR3 comprises 16 residues. Looked up from germline, CDR1 is LGHNA and CDR2 is YSLEER. CDR3 in DNA: TGCGCCCGGACTAGCGGGAGCGGGGTTTCCTACAATGAGCAGTTCTTC. It encodes CARTSGSGVSYNEQFF.

The chain uses TRBV10-3 and TRBJ2-2; weak D call: TRBD1 (5 bases). CDR1 and CDR2 (germline): ENHRY, SYGVKD. The ends were cut back, 3 bases at V and 6 bases at J, with 11 bases in the middle. There are 14 residues in the CDR3. The CDR3 loop is CAISERGWSGELFF. For the CDR3, the DNA is TGTGCCATCAGTGAAAGGGGATGGTCCGGGGAGCTGTTTTTT.

This chain connects TRBV25-1 to TRBJ2-3, with D maybe TRBD2 (6 bases). In germline, CDR1 is MGHDK, CDR2 SYGVNS. The CDR3 is made up of 15 amino acids. The germline V and J ends were trimmed by 3 bases and 4 bases, with 14 bases remaining between them. The CDR3 sequence: CASSESIGSADTQYF. In DNA form, the CDR3 reads TGTGCCAGCAGTGAGTCGATCGGGAGCGCAGATACGCAGTATTTT.

V is TRBV5-3 and J is TRBJ2-5; 9 bases are a match to TRBD2. TRBV5-3 is treated as an ORF (open reading frame) with a function not yet certain. The CDR3 is 18 residues long. V lost 1 base, J lost 8 bases, and 18 bases stayed unmatched. Here the CDR3 reads CARSLWGRLAGLNDTQYF. For the CDR3, the DNA is TGTGCCAGAAGCTTGTGGGGCCGGCTAGCGGGACTGAACGATACCCAGTACTTC.

The chain is built from TRBV4-2 and TRBJ2-3, with TRBD2 matching 9 bases. With 0 bases clipped from V and 3 bases from J, the junction kept 4 bases outside the gene matches. The germline V gene encodes CDR1 LGHNA and CDR2 YNFKEQ. The CDR3 has 16 amino acids. The DNA of the CDR3 is TGTGCCAGCAGCCAAGAAGGGGGACTAGCTACAGATACGCAGTATTTT. As protein: CASSQEGGLATDTQYF.

The gene calls are TRBV11-3 and TRBJ2-1; 8 bases fit TRBD2. V lost 2 bases to trimming and J lost 5 bases; unmatched junction nucleotides: 8. Germline V gene data show CDR1 as SGHNT and CDR2 as YENEEA. This CDR3 spans 16 amino acids. The CDR3 coding sequence is TGTGCCAGCAGCTTATATGGACTAGCAAAAAACAATGAGCAGTTCTTC. The encoded protein is CASSLYGLAKNNEQFF.

This chain connects TRBV10-3 to TRBJ1-4; D not certain. The CDR3 loop spans 12 amino acids. Trimming shortened V by 0 bases and J by 12 bases, and 8 bases separated the two germline ends. CDR1 ENHRY and CDR2 SYGVKD come from the germline V gene. CDR3 DNA sequence: TGTGCCATCAGTGAGTCCGGGCACCAACTGTTTTTT. Translation: CAISESGHQLFF.

The V call is TRBV12-5, the J call TRBJ2-5, with D possibly TRBD1 on 6 matching bases. The CDR3 totals 13 residues. V was cut by 7 bases and J by 3 bases, with 12 bases left in between. CDR1 and CDR2 (germline): LGHNT, FRNRAP. This CDR3 is CASAYAGEETQYF. CDR3 DNA sequence: TGTGCTAGTGCCTACGCAGGGGAAGAGACCCAGTACTTC.

The CDR3 DNA is TGTGCCTGGAGTGTGGATCGGGGGAACGCACCCCTCCACTTT. Protein sequence: CAWSVDRGNAPLHF. The chain carries TRBV30 and TRBJ1-6; maybe TRBD1 (5 bases). CDR3 length: 14 residues. V was pared by 0 bases and J by 11 bases, with 14 bases between. CDR1 is GTSNPN, CDR2 SVGIG, per germline (reference sequence). The full variable domain, in which reference TRBV30 and TRBJ1-6 provide the parts outside the CDR3, is SQTIHQWPATLVQPVGSPLSLECTVEGTSNPNLYWYRQAAGRGLQLLFYSVGIGQISSEVPQNLSASRPQDRQFILSSKKLLLSDSGFYLCAWSVDRGNAPLHFGNGTRLTVT.

The J gene is TRBJ2-7, the V gene TRBV2, with TRBD2 matching over 11 bases. This CDR3 has 15 residues. Germline CDR1 and CDR2: SNHLY and FYNNEI. The ends lost 6 bases at V and 2 bases at J; junction bases unmatched: 6. CDR3 sequence (DNA): TGTGCCAGCAGGCCTAGCGGGGGGTTACCCTACGAGCAGTACTTC. Translating gives CASRPSGGLPYEQYF.

The DNA for the CDR3 is TGCGCCAGCAATAGCAACGGGAAGACCCAGTACTTC. As protein: CASNSNGKTQYF. The chain joins TRBV5-1 to TRBJ2-5, with a tentative D call TRBD2 (5 bases). Trimming stripped 6 bases from V and 6 bases from J, with 12 bases between. CDR1 and CDR2 from the germline V gene are SGHRS and YFSETQ. The CDR3 has 12 residues.

CDR3 loop: CASRGSYEQYF. The CDR3 DNA reads as TGTGCCAGCAGGGGCTCGTACGAGCAGTACTTC. The chain couples TRBV6-8 to TRBJ2-7; D ambiguous. V lost 6 bases to trimming and J lost 4 bases, with 7 bases between them. Germline CDR1 is MNHGY and CDR2 is SAAAGT. There are 11 residues in the CDR3.

CDR3 nucleotide sequence: TGTGCCAGCAGCCCCACTAGCGGGAGCTGGGAGACCCAGTACTTC. Amino acids: CASSPTSGSWETQYF. V and J are TRBV7-2 and TRBJ2-5, with 11 positions matching TRBD2. Germline V gene sequence: CDR1 SGHTA, CDR2 FQGNSA. Germline trimming cut 5 bases from V and 5 bases from J; bases unmatched to any gene: 7. This CDR3 comprises 15 residues.

This clone was recorded only once. Distinct nucleotide sequences in the sample also encode this CDR3. The chain joins TRBV30 to TRBJ2-5; no clear D. The CDR3 covers 12 residues. Germline values: CDR1 GTSNPN, CDR2 SVGIG (reference sequence). The ends were cut back, 1 base at V and 5 bases at J, with 8 bases in the middle. CDR3 coding DNA: TGTGCCTGGAGTGCCCTGGGGGAGACCCAGTACTTC. This codes for CAWSALGETQYF.

This chain links TRBV6-6 with TRBJ2-2; tentatively, D is TRBD1 (5 bases). Deletions cut 7 bases from V and 3 bases from J, with 12 bases between. The CDR3 has 14 amino acids. Germline V lookup: CDR1 MNHNY, CDR2 SVGAGI (reference sequence). As DNA, the CDR3 is TGTGCCAGCAAGGGGCGTTTGGACACCGGGGAGCTGTTTTTT. As protein: CASKGRLDTGELFF.

CDR3 sequence: CASSVQQGAGNTIYF. The CDR3 DNA is TGTGCCAGCAGCGTCCAACAGGGAGCTGGAAACACCATATATTTT. J is TRBJ1-3 and V is TRBV5-6, with D perhaps TRBD1 (6 bases). Germline loops: CDR1 SGHDT, CDR2 YYEEEE. This CDR3 region has 15 residues. V was pared by 4 bases and J by 2 bases, with 13 bases between.

J is TRBJ1-5 and V is TRBV28; D may be TRBD1 (5 bases). V lost 7 bases, J lost 1 base, and 8 bases lay in between. The germline CDR1 and CDR2 sequences are MDHEN and SYDVKM. CDR3 length: 13 residues. The CDR3: CASKAGSNQPQHF. The CDR3 nucleotides read TGTGCCAGCAAGGCAGGGAGCAATCAGCCCCAGCATTTT.

This chain links TRBV5-1 with TRBJ2-2; no firm D call. This CDR3 comprises 14 residues. Deletions cut 4 bases from V and 4 bases from J, with 11 bases between. Germline lookup yields CDR1 SGHRS and CDR2 YFSETQ. This CDR3 is CASSKDWGTGELFF. CDR3 DNA: TGCGCCAGCAGCAAGGATTGGGGCACCGGGGAGCTGTTTTTT.

V and J are TRBV7-2 and TRBJ2-1, with D possibly being TRBD2 (6 bases). Germline lookup yields CDR1 SGHTA and CDR2 FQGNSA. Trimming left V 5 bases short and J 0 bases short, with 17 bases between. This CDR3 region has 17 residues. CDR3 DNA sequence: TGTGCCAGCAGCGCGGCGTGGGGAGGCGGCTCCTACAATGAGCAGTTCTTC. It specifies CASSAAWGGGSYNEQFF. The variable domain in full, with the rest retrieved from reference TRBV7-2 and TRBJ2-1, is GAGVSQSPSNKVTEKGKDVELRCDPISGHTALYWYRQSLGQGLEFLIYFQGNSAPDKSGLPSDRFSAERTGGSVSTLTIQRTQQEDSAVYLCASSAAWGGGSYNEQFFGPGTRLTVL.

In the case of this clone: The identical CDR3 is also encoded by other nucleotide sequences in the sample. The rearrangement uses TRBV6-1 and TRBJ2-2; 11 bases agree with TRBD2. The germline gives CDR1 MNHNS, CDR2 SASEGT. This CDR3 is 15 amino acids long. Trimming cost V 6 bases and J 2 bases; bases outside gene matches: 2. The CDR3 loop reads CASRGTSGNTGELFF. CDR3 bases: TGTGCCAGCAGAGGGACTAGCGGCAACACCGGGGAGCTGTTTTTT.

The V and J genes are TRBV5-4 and TRBJ2-7; TRBD1 is a possible D gene (5 bases). CDR1 is SGHNT and CDR2 is YYREEE in the germline V gene (reference sequence). This CDR3 spans 14 amino acids. The V and J ends lost 4 bases and 2 bases respectively, with 13 bases between them. The CDR3 nucleotides read TGTGCCAGCAGCGGATCGACAGCAGCCTACGAGCAGTACTTC. Amino acids: CASSGSTAAYEQYF.